A single sample is the source of the 28 T cell receptor beta chains below, sequenced in a study of blood T cell repertoires in COVID-19. Sequenced by immunoSEQ multiplex PCR; TCRdb stores in-frame clones only, minus some. The profile shows about 400,000 clones, approximately 88% of them singletons. Specimen: PBMCs or T cells enriched from blood (not recorded which). These receptors were obtained from a woman aged 40 to 55 with acute COVID-19.

The chain couples TRBV10-1 to TRBJ2-7; D is undetermined. V was clipped by 4 bases and J by 7 bases, with 11 bases between them. Germline V CDR1 and CDR2: WNHNN, SYGVQD (reference sequence). CDR3 length: 12 amino acids. The CDR3 protein is CASSATTGEQYF. CDR3 sequence (DNA): TGCGCCAGCAGTGCGACGACCGGGGAGCAGTACTTC.

This clone was detected only once. The CDR3 sequence is CASSFNPRTRAFF. DNA for the CDR3: TGTGCCAGCAGCTTTAACCCCCGAACGAGAGCTTTCTTT. The gene calls are TRBV11-3 and TRBJ1-1; D is undetermined. V shed 3 bases and J shed 10 bases, with 15 bases lying between them. CDR1 and CDR2 from the germline V gene are SGHNT and YENEEA. CDR3 size: 13 residues.

The V call is TRBV5-5, the J call TRBJ2-6; D might be TRBD1 (6 bases). Trimming took 1 base from V and 4 from J, leaving 9 bases between them. The CDR3 contains 15 residues. CDR1 and CDR2 (germline): SGHKS, YYEKEE (reference sequence). The CDR3 DNA follows: TGTGCCAGCAGCTTGTTAGGGACAGGGGCCAACGTCCTGACTTTC. The encoded protein is CASSLLGTGANVLTF.

The V and J genes are TRBV7-9 and TRBJ1-5, with 7 bases fitting TRBD1. This CDR3 has 15 amino acids. The ends lost 5 bases at V and 2 bases at J; junction bases unmatched: 6. The germline gives CDR1 SEHNR, CDR2 FQNEAQ (reference sequence). As DNA, the CDR3 is TGTGCCAGCAGCAATACAGGGGTGGGCAATCAGCCCCAGCATTTT. As protein: CASSNTGVGNQPQHF. Drawing the rest from reference TRBV7-9 and TRBJ1-5, the complete variable domain is DTGVSQNPRHKITKRGQNVTFRCDPISEHNRLYWYRQTLGQGPEFLTYFQNEAQLEKSRLLSDRFSAERPKGSFSTLEIQRTEQGDSAMYLCASSNTGVGNQPQHFGDGTRLSIL.

V usage is TRBV11-3 and J usage is TRBJ2-7, with unresolved D. Trimming removed 1 base at V and 0 bases at J, with 7 bases between. The germline V gene encodes CDR1 SGHNT and CDR2 YENEEA. The CDR3 has 14 residues. The CDR3 sequence: CASSLGASSYEQYF. The CDR3 coding sequence is TGTGCCAGCAGCTTAGGGGCATCCTCCTACGAGCAGTACTTC.

The chain uses TRBV6-6 and TRBJ1-2; TRBD1 aligns across 9 bases. The V and J ends lost 8 bases and 2 bases, in that order; junction bases with no gene match: 6. The CDR3 has 14 amino acids. CDR1 is MNHNY and CDR2 is SVGAGI in the germline V gene (reference sequence). Written as DNA, the CDR3 is TGTGCCAGCCTTCCGGGACAGGGAAACTATGGCTACACCTTC. Amino acids: CASLPGQGNYGYTF.

This CDR3 is CASSRQGTSAFF. CDR3 bases: TGTGCCAGCAGTCGACAGGGAACGAGTGCTTTCTTT. The V call is TRBV2, the J call TRBJ1-1, with 7 bases lining up with TRBD1. The V segment lost 5 bases and the J segment 11 bases; nucleotides outside the gene matches: 8. This CDR3 contains 12 residues. Germline-derived CDR1 and CDR2 are SNHLY and FYNNEI.

The genes are TRBV30 and TRBJ2-3, with D possibly being TRBD2 (7 bases). The CDR3 totals 13 residues. From germline, CDR1 is GTSNPN and CDR2 SVGIG (reference sequence). V lost 0 bases to trimming and J lost 4 bases, with 8 bases between them. The CDR3 loop reads CAWSVRGPDTQYF. CDR3 DNA: TGTGCCTGGAGTGTGCGGGGGCCAGATACGCAGTATTTT.

The V call is TRBV19, the J call TRBJ1-2; D unclear. Germline values: CDR1 LNHDA, CDR2 SQIVND (reference sequence). V shed 4 bases and J shed 4 bases, with 7 bases lying between them. CDR3 size: 12 residues. DNA of the CDR3: TGTGCCAGTAGTACCGACATCTATGGCTACACCTTC. Protein product: CASSTDIYGYTF.

This CDR3 reads CASSEVKRGGPDTQYF. The CDR3 coding sequence is TGTGCCAGCAGTGAAGTAAAGCGGGGGGGCCCAGATACGCAGTATTTT. The chain uses TRBV2 and TRBJ2-3; 10 bases fit TRBD2. From germline, CDR1 is SNHLY and CDR2 FYNNEI. J was trimmed by 4 bases and V by 1 base; bases with no gene match: 5. The CDR3 loop spans 16 amino acids.

The chain has TRBV2 and TRBJ2-1; 9 nucleotides match TRBD1. The V segment lost 8 bases and the J segment 7 bases; nucleotides outside the gene matches: 15. The CDR3 is 16 amino acids. The germline V gene has CDR1 SNHLY and CDR2 FYNNEI. In DNA form, the CDR3 reads TGTGCCAGCGGAGCCCCCTCTACAGGGGGCATAAATGAGCAGTTCTTC. This codes for CASGAPSTGGINEQFF.

V is TRBV19 and J is TRBJ1-5, with D perhaps TRBD1 (6 bases). V lost 7 bases, J lost 4 bases, and 14 bases lay in between. The CDR3 runs 14 residues. From germline, CDR1 is LNHDA and CDR2 SQIVND (reference sequence). Written as DNA, the CDR3 is TGTGCCAGTACACAGGGATCTTCGAATCAGCCCCAGCATTTT. Translation: CASTQGSSNQPQHF.

This clone has just a few counts. This chain joins TRBV19 and TRBJ2-3, with 8 bases identical to TRBD1. The germline V gene encodes CDR1 LNHDA and CDR2 SQIVND (reference sequence). The ends lost 5 bases at V and 7 bases at J; junction bases unmatched: 11. This CDR3 spans 15 amino acids. CDR3 bases: TGTGCCAGTAGTTCAGGGGGCGGAAGGGTAAATACGCAGTATTTT. It yields the protein CASSSGGGRVNTQYF.

This chain connects TRBV4-2 to TRBJ1-2; D is unclear. Germline CDR1 reads LGHNA; CDR2 reads YNFKEQ. Trimming removed 1 base at V and 2 bases at J, with 8 bases between. The length of the CDR3 is 14 residues. For the CDR3, the DNA is TGTGCCAGCAGCCAAGTAGAACAGAACTATGGCTACACCTTC. It yields the protein CASSQVEQNYGYTF.

The V and J genes are TRBV10-1 and TRBJ1-1; unclear D gene. This CDR3 is built from 14 residues. The germline V gene encodes CDR1 WNHNN and CDR2 SYGVQD (reference sequence). V lost 2 bases, J lost 4 bases, and 11 bases lay in between. CDR3 loop: CASSETAAITEAFF. Written as DNA, the CDR3 is TGCGCCAGCAGTGAGACGGCAGCGATCACTGAAGCTTTCTTT.

J is TRBJ2-1 and V is TRBV9; tentatively, D is TRBD1 (5 bases). This CDR3 region has 16 residues. The V gene lost 1 base and the J gene lost 5 bases, with 16 bases spanning the gap. Per germline, CDR1 SGDLS and CDR2 YYNGEE. For the CDR3, the DNA is TGTGCCAGCAGCGTAAGGTTACAGGAAGTCCACAATGAGCAGTTCTTC. Protein product: CASSVRLQEVHNEQFF.

This clone was picked up one time. V gene TRBV5-4 combines with J gene TRBJ1-2, with no clear D. V lost 0 bases to trimming and J lost 5 bases, with 8 bases between them. The CDR3 consists of 13 residues. CDR1 and CDR2 (germline): SGHNT, YYREEE (reference sequence). The CDR3 bases are TGTGCCAGCAGCTTGGGATACGGGTATGGCTACACCTTC. Its protein is CASSLGYGYGYTF.

The CDR3 region is CASSGVIAGGTDTQYF. CDR3 DNA sequence: TGTGCCAGCAGCGGAGTGATAGCGGGGGGCACAGATACGCAGTATTTT. The chain has TRBV9 and TRBJ2-3, with TRBD2 matching 9 bases. The trim removed 3 bases at V and 1 base at J, leaving 6 bases unmatched. Germline V gene sequence: CDR1 SGDLS, CDR2 YYNGEE. The CDR3 loop spans 16 amino acids.

This chain links TRBV6-5 with TRBJ1-2, with D unclear. In germline, CDR1 is MNHEY, CDR2 SVGAGI. This CDR3 region has 14 residues. V lost 5 bases, J lost 6 bases, and 16 bases lay in between. The CDR3 loop reads CASSSSAGIDGYTF. CDR3 bases: TGTGCCAGCAGTAGCTCCGCGGGTATCGATGGCTACACCTTC.

The chain links TRBV30 to TRBJ1-3; 8 bases fit TRBD1. The CDR3 runs 18 residues. V trimming: 4 bases; J trimming: 0 bases; junction bases outside the gene matches: 14. Germline loops: CDR1 GTSNPN, CDR2 SVGIG (reference sequence). The CDR3: CAWTSRPGQVDSGNTIYF. The CDR3, as DNA: TGTGCCTGGACCTCGAGGCCGGGACAGGTAGACTCTGGAAACACCATATATTTT.

This chain uses TRBV7-2 with TRBJ1-3, with 9 bases aligning to TRBD1. CDR1 is SGHTA, CDR2 FQGNSA, per germline. This CDR3 spans 14 amino acids. V was clipped by 4 bases and J by 10 bases; unmatched bases: 8. DNA for the CDR3: TGTGCCAGCAGCTATTCAGGACAGGGGATAACCATATATTTT. It is translated as CASSYSGQGITIYF. The full variable domain, completed using reference TRBV7-2 and TRBJ1-3, is GAGVSQSPSNKVTEKGKDVELRCDPISGHTALYWYRQSLGQGLEFLIYFQGNSAPDKSGLPSDRFSAERTGGSVSTLTIQRTQQEDSAVYLCASSYSGQGITIYFGEGSWLTVV.

The J gene is TRBJ1-5, the V gene TRBV19, with D maybe TRBD1 (6 bases). The CDR3 has 16 amino acids. In germline, CDR1 is LNHDA, CDR2 SQIVND (reference sequence). The V and J ends lost 8 bases and 3 bases respectively, with 20 bases between them. The CDR3 nucleotides are TGTGCCAGTTCATATTTCTTAGACAGGTACAATCAGCCCCAGCATTTT. Its translation: CASSYFLDRYNQPQHF. The variable domain in full, with the rest retrieved from reference TRBV19 and TRBJ1-5, is DGGITQSPKYLFRKEGQNVTLSCEQNLNHDAMYWYRQDPGQGLRLIYYSQIVNDFQKGDIAEGYSVSREKKESFPLTVTSAQKNPTAFYLCASSYFLDRYNQPQHFGDGTRLSIL.

This clone was detected only once. The chain has TRBV11-2 and TRBJ1-2; 9 nucleotides match TRBD1. Germline trimming cut 5 bases from V and 3 bases from J; bases unmatched to any gene: 7. Germline assignment: CDR1 SGHAT and CDR2 FQNNGV. This CDR3 has 15 residues. CDR3: CASSKVQGADYGYTF. CDR3 DNA: TGTGCCAGCAGCAAAGTACAGGGGGCAGACTATGGCTACACCTTC.

The rearrangement joins TRBV19 to TRBJ1-4, with D uncertain. This CDR3 region has 15 residues. The V end was cut by 2 bases, the J end by 5 bases, with 12 bases between. CDR1 and CDR2 from the germline V gene are LNHDA and SQIVND (reference sequence). In DNA, the CDR3 is TGTGCCAGTAGTATAACAGCGGAAGTAAATGAAAAACTGTTTTTT. Its translation is CASSITAEVNEKLFF.

The V call is TRBV9, the J call TRBJ1-1; possible D gene TRBD1, 6 bases. V was pared by 3 bases and J by 4 bases, with 7 bases between. CDR1 is SGDLS and CDR2 is YYNGEE in the germline V gene. This CDR3 is built from 12 residues. Here the CDR3 reads CASSADSTEAFF. As DNA, the CDR3 is TGTGCCAGCAGCGCGGACAGCACTGAAGCTTTCTTT.

The gene calls are TRBV5-1 and TRBJ1-3, with 8 nucleotides matching TRBD1. V lost 1 base to trimming and J lost 4 bases; unmatched junction nucleotides: 4. The CDR3 is 15 residues long. Germline V gene lookup returns CDR1 SGHRS and CDR2 YFSETQ. CDR3 coding DNA: TGCGCCAGCAGCTTGACCGGGACAGGAGGAAACACCATATATTTT. Translated, it gives CASSLTGTGGNTIYF. The full variable domain, in which reference TRBV5-1 and TRBJ1-3 provide the parts outside the CDR3, is KAGVTQTPRYLIKTRGQQVTLSCSPISGHRSVSWYQQTPGQGLQFLFEYFSETQRNKGNFPGRFSGRQFSNSRSEMNVSTLELGDSALYLCASSLTGTGGNTIYFGEGSWLTVV.

This chain connects TRBV18 to TRBJ2-7; TRBD2 agrees at 8 bases. The V segment lost 2 bases and the J segment 3 bases; nucleotides outside the gene matches: 3. The CDR3 covers 14 residues. The germline V gene has CDR1 KGHSH and CDR2 LQKENI. The CDR3 here is CASSPAGGNYEQYF. CDR3 nucleotide sequence: TGTGCCAGCTCACCAGCGGGGGGAAACTACGAGCAGTACTTC.

This clone was recorded once. The chain has TRBV10-2 and TRBJ1-3; 11 bases fit TRBD1. The CDR3 extends over 20 amino acids. Germline V gene sequence: CDR1 WSHSY, CDR2 SAAADI. V shed 0 bases, J shed 0 bases, and the junction held 10 bases outside the gene matches. The CDR3: CASSESRFGTGGHSGNTIYF. CDR3 DNA sequence: TGCGCCAGCAGTGAGTCGAGATTTGGGACAGGGGGTCACTCTGGAAACACCATATATTTT.